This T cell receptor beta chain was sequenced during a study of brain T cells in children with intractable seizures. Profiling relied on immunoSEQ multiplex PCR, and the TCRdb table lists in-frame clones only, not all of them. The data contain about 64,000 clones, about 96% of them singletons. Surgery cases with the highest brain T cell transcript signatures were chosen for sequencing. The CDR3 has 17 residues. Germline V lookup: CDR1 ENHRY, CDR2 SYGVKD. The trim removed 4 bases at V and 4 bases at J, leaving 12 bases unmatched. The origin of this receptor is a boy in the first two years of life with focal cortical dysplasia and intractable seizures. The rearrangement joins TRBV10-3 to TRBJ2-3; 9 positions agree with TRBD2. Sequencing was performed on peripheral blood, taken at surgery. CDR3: CAISAGRGRGGPDTQYF. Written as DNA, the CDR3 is TGTGCCATCAGTGCCGGACGAGGGCGGGGGGGCCCAGATACGCAGTATTTT.